The entry below gives a single TCR beta chain sequence along with its context. The target antigen is unknown. Germline loops: CDR1 SGHRS, CDR2 YFSETQ. Losses at the gene ends were 5 bases for V and 1 base for J; bases not matched to a gene: 5. This CDR3 has 18 amino acids. This sample was taken from a study of blood T cell dynamics during melanoma immunotherapy. Study results and caveats: Clones driving repertoire changes may be melanoma-specific or general immune activation.

A fixed DNA input of around 0.35 ug was used per bulk PBMC sample. Libraries were prepared by immunoSEQ multiplex PCR; TCRdb keeps only in-frame clonotypes and omits some of them. The data hold 16,000 or so clones, with approximately 91% observed a single time. The time point here: pre-treatment baseline. Patients had no prior systemic cancer treatment, immunosuppressants or other active cancers. This TCR came from a human donor with melanoma. The sample was blood, taken from a patient treated with checkpoint blockade. This chain uses TRBV5-1 with TRBJ2-2; 16 nucleotides line up with TRBD2. The CDR3, as DNA: TGCGCCAGCAGACCGGGACTAGCGGGAGGGCGGAACACCGGGGAGCTGTTTTTT. This codes for CASRPGLAGGRNTGELFF.